The 2 T cell receptor beta chains presented below share a single source sample, sequenced in a study of cytomegalovirus exposure and HLA in healthy donors. 60 Vbeta and 13 Jbeta primers were used in PCR. TCRdb's copy holds only in-frame clones and misses some; the assay was immunoSEQ multiplex PCR. The profile shows roughly 100,000 clones, under 85% of them singletons. The sample comprised PBMCs. The receptors derive from a female donor in good health and CMV-seropositive.

The sample holds a few counts of this clone. V usage is TRBV11-3 and J usage is TRBJ2-2, with 9 positions matching TRBD1. CDR3 length: 19 residues. V trimming: 2 bases; J trimming: 7 bases; junction bases outside the gene matches: 17. The germline V gene has CDR1 SGHNT and CDR2 YENEEA. The CDR3 is CASSLSSPGYRGHVGELFF. The DNA for the CDR3 is TGTGCCAGCAGCTTATCGTCGCCGGGGTACAGGGGGCACGTCGGGGAGCTGTTTTTT.

The chain has TRBV7-2 and TRBJ1-1; 8 bases align to TRBD1. Germline CDR1 reads SGHTA; CDR2 reads FQGNSA. V lost 2 bases to trimming and J lost 0 bases; unmatched junction nucleotides: 8. This CDR3 is built from 17 residues. This CDR3 reads CASSLRFQGAMNTEAFF. The DNA of the CDR3 is TGTGCCAGCAGCTTAAGGTTCCAGGGGGCAATGAACACTGAAGCTTTCTTT.